This TCR beta chain was sequenced in a study of blood T cell repertoires in COVID-19. Across the whole study: Samples of COVID-19 (acute and convalescent) were obtained from the United States, Italy and Spain.

With 5 bases clipped from V and 4 bases from J, the junction kept 6 bases outside the gene matches. The CDR3 spans 14 residues. In germline, CDR1 is SGHRS, CDR2 YFSETQ. Assay: immunoSEQ multiplex PCR; the TCRdb copy retains only in-frame clones and omits some. The sample includes approximately 75,000 clones, around 89% seen only once; the top ten take about 0.56%. The sequenced material came from peripheral blood. The TCR was taken from a man in his fifties or sixties with acute or convalescent COVID-19. V usage is TRBV5-1 and J usage is TRBJ2-3; 8 bases are a match to TRBD1. The CDR3 sequence is CASSRGQGADTQYF. The CDR3 DNA reads as TGCGCCAGCAGTCGCGGACAGGGCGCAGATACGCAGTATTTT.